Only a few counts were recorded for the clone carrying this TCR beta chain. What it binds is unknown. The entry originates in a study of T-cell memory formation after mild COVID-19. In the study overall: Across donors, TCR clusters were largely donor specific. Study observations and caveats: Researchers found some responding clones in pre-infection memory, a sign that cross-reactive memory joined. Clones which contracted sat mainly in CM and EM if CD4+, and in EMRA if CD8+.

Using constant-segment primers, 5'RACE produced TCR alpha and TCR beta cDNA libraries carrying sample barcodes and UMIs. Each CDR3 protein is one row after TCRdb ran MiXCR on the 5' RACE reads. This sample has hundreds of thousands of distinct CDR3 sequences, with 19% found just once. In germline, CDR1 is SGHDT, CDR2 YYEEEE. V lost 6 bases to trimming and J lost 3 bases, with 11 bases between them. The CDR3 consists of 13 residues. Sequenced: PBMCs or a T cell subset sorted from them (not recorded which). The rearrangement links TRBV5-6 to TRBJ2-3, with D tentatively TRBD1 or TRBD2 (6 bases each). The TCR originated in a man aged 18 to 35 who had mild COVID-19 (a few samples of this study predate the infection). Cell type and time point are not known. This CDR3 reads CASNWRGTDTQYF. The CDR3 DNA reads TGTGCCAGCAATTGGAGGGGGACAGATACGCAGTATTTT.